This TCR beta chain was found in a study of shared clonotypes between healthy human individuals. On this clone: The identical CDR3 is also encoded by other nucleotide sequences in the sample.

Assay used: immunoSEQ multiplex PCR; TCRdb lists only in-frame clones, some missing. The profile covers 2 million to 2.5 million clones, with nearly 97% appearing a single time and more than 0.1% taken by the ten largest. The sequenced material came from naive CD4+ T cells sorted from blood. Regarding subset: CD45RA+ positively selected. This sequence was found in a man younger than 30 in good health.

In DNA form, the CDR3 reads TGTGCCAGCAGTCGTACCGGGAACACTGAAGCTTTCTTT. Translating it yields CASSRTGNTEAFF. The V and J genes are TRBV6-5 and TRBJ1-1; D not resolved. The germline V and J ends were trimmed by 5 bases and 1 base, with 8 bases remaining between them. The CDR3 totals 13 residues. The germline V gene has CDR1 MNHEY and CDR2 SVGAGI.